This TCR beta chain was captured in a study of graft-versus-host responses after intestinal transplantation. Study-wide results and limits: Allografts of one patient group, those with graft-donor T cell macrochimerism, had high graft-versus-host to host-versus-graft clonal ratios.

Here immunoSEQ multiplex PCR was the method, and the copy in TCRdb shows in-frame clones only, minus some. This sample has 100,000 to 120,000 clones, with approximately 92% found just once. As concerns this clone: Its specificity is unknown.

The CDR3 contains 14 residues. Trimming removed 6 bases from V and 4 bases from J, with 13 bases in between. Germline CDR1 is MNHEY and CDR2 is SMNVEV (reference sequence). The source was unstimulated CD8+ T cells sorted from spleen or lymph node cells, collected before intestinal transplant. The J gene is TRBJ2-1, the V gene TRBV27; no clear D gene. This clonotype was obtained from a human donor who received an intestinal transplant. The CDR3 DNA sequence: TGTGCCAGCAGCGAATATGACTTGTACAATGAGCAGTTCTTC. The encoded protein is CASSEYDLYNEQFF.